This T cell receptor beta chain emerged from a study of technical replicates of blood from several donors. This table comes from immunoSEQ multiplex PCR, and its TCRdb copy is limited to in-frame clones, with some not included. The repertoire holds tens of thousands of clones, with approximately 94% as singletons. The germline gives CDR1 SNHLY, CDR2 FYNNEI. The CDR3 has 12 residues. The V end lost 8 bases, the J end lost 3 bases, and 8 bases lay between the germline ends. The sample was PBMCs. The clonotype comes from a human donor in good health. Some clones in this sample may be carry-over from other donors' samples. The chain combines TRBV2 with TRBJ2-1, with D maybe TRBD2 (5 bases). CDR3 DNA: TGTGCCAGCGGACGGGGCTACAATGAGCAGTTCTTC. Its translation: CASGRGYNEQFF.